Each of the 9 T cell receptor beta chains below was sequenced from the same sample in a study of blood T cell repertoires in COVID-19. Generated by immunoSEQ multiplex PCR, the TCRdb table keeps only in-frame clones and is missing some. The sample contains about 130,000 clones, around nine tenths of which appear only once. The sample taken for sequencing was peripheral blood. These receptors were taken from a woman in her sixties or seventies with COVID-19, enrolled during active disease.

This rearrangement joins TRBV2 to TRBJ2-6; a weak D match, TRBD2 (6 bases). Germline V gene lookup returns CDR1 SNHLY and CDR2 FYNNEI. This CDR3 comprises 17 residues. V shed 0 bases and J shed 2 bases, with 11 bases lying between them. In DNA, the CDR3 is TGTGCCAGCAGTGAAGCGCTTGGGGGGACTGGGGCCAACGTCCTGACTTTC. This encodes CASSEALGGTGANVLTF.

The CDR3 coding sequence is TGTGCCAGCAGCCAGGCGTCCGACGAGCAGTACTTC. It is translated as CASSQASDEQYF. This sequence joins TRBV7-9 and TRBJ2-7; no clear D. Germline loops: CDR1 SEHNR, CDR2 FQNEAQ (reference sequence). Trimming cost V 5 bases and J 5 bases, with 10 bases left between them. This CDR3 is 12 amino acids long.

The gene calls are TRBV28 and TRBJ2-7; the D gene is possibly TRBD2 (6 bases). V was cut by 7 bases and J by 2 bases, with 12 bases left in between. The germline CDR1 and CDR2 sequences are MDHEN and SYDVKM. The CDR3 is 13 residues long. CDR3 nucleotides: TGTGCCAGCACGGCGGGGCCGCCCTACGAGCAGTACTTC. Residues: CASTAGPPYEQYF.

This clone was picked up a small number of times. This CDR3 is CASSQAIQGNSPLHF. The CDR3 DNA is TGCGCCAGCAGCCAAGCGATACAGGGAAATTCACCCCTCCACTTT. V and J are TRBV4-1 and TRBJ1-6; tentatively, D is TRBD1 (6 bases). Germline loops: CDR1 MGHRA, CDR2 YSYEKL. Trimming shortened V by 1 base and J by 7 bases, and 11 bases separated the two germline ends. The CDR3 is made up of 15 amino acids.

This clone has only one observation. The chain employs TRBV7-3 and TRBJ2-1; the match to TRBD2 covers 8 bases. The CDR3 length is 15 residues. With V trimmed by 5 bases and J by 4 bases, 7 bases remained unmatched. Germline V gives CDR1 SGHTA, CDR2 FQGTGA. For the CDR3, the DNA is TGTGCCAGCAGCAATGGACTAGCCGCGTACAATGAGCAGTTCTTC. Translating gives CASSNGLAAYNEQFF.

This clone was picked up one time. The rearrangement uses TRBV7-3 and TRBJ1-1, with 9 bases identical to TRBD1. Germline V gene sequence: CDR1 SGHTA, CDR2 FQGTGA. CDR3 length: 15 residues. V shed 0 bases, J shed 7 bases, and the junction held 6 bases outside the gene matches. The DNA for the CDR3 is TGTGCCAGCAGCTTAACAGGGACAGGGATTATTGAAGCTTTCTTT. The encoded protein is CASSLTGTGIIEAFF.

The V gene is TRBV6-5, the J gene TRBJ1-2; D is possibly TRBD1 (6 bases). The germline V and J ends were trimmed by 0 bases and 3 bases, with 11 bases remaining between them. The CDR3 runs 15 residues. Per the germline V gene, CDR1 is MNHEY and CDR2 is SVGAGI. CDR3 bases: TGTGCCAGCAGTTACTCAAGGACAGAACACTATGGCTACACCTTC. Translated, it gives CASSYSRTEHYGYTF.

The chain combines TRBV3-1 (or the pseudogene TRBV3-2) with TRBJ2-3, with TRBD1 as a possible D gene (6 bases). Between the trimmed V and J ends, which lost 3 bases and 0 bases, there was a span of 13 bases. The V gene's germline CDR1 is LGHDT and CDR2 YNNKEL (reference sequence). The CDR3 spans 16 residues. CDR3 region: CASSQRNRVSTDTQYF. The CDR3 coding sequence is TGTGCCAGCAGCCAGAGAAACAGGGTGAGCACAGATACGCAGTATTTT.

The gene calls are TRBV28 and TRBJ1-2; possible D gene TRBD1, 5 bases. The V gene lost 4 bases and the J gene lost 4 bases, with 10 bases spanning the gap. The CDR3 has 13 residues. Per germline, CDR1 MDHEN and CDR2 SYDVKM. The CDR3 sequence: CASSSPTVYGYTF. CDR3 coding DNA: TGTGCCAGCAGTTCCCCGACAGTCTATGGCTACACCTTC.